The rows below give T cell receptor beta chains drawn from one sample of a study of early T cells in non-severe SARS-CoV-2 infection. A single record per CDR3 protein comes from TCRdb applying MiXCR to the 5' RACE reads. The sample holds fewer than 75,000 distinct CDR3 sequences; about 19% are singletons and the top ten take about 15%. The specimen comprised whole blood, sampled at baseline. Receptors originate from an adult who was a healthcare worker with PCR-confirmed SARS-CoV-2 infection or an uninfected control (not recorded which). Each CDR3 is given with its conserved first and last residue. D genes are given only for firm matches. The size of a clone is reported for some rows only, either as once, few or many, or as a class for expanded clones.

V	D	size	J	CDR3	DNA
TRBV2	-	few	TRBJ1-3	CASSITRSSGNTIYF	TGTGCCAGCAGTATAACCCGAAGCTCTGGAAACACCATATATTTT
TRBV25-1	-	-	TRBJ2-2	CASGPGNTGELFF	TGTGCCAGCGGACCGGGGAACACCGGGGAGCTGTTTTTT
TRBV12-3/TRBV12-4	TRBD1	-	TRBJ1-3	CASRTGGGGNTIYF	TGTGCCAGCAGGACAGGGGGAGGTGGAAACACCATATATTTT
TRBV28	TRBD1	few	TRBJ1-2	CASGPGTGRVGYTF	TGTGCCAGCGGGCCAGGGACAGGGAGGGTCGGCTACACCTTC
TRBV6-6	-	-	TRBJ1-2	CASRLGGGYTF	TGTGCCAGCCGATTAGGAGGGGGCTACACCTTC
TRBV12-3/TRBV12-4	-	-	TRBJ1-1	CASSLGTAYTEAFF	TGTGCCAGCAGTTTAGGGACAGCTTACACTGAAGCTTTCTTT
TRBV4-2	-	few	TRBJ1-6	CASSQDRQYNSPLHF	TGTGCCAGCAGCCAAGATCGGCAGTATAATTCACCCCTCCACTTT
TRBV27	TRBD2	few	TRBJ2-5	CASGSSGGVETQYF	TGTGCCAGCGGCTCTAGCGGGGGGGTCGAGACCCAGTACTTC
TRBV5-1	TRBD2	many	TRBJ2-3	CASSLAAGGTSTDTQYF	TGCGCCAGCAGCTTGGCAGCGGGGGGGACTAGCACAGATACGCAGTATTTT
TRBV12-3/TRBV12-4	-	few	TRBJ2-1	CASSLVTDEQFF	TGTGCCAGCAGTTTAGTAACCGATGAGCAGTTCTTC
TRBV18	-	-	TRBJ2-1	CASSPRINEQFF	TGTGCCAGCTCACCGAGGATCAATGAGCAGTTCTTC
TRBV6-6	TRBD2	-	TRBJ2-3	CASSYGLAGARADTQYF	TGTGCCAGCAGTTACGGGCTAGCGGGGGCCCGCGCAGATACGCAGTATTTT
TRBV5-1	-	-	TRBJ2-7	CASSPPGLSEQYF	TGCGCCAGCAGCCCACCCGGACTGAGCGAGCAGTACTTC
TRBV29-1	-	few	TRBJ2-5	CSVDNMGAQETQYF	TGCAGCGTTGACAATATGGGGGCGCAGGAGACCCAGTACTTC
TRBV19	-	few	TRBJ1-3	CASRRGNTIYF	TGTGCCAGTAGGAGAGGAAACACCATATATTTT
TRBV3-1	-	-	TRBJ1-1	CASRREVNTEAFF	TGTGCCAGCAGACGGGAAGTGAACACTGAAGCTTTCTTT
TRBV27	TRBD1	-	TRBJ1-6	CASRPTGGSPLHF	TGTGCCAGCAGGCCGACAGGGGGATCACCCCTCCACTTT
TRBV12-5	TRBD1	-	TRBJ1-1	CATRGTGATEAFF	TGTGCTACTAGGGGGACAGGGGCCACTGAAGCTTTCTTT
TRBV14	-	-	TRBJ2-1	CASSRRGNEQFF	TGTGCCAGCAGCCGTAGAGGGAATGAGCAGTTCTTC
TRBV6-5	-	few	TRBJ1-4	CASSYSNRDREKLFF	TGTGCCAGCAGTTACTCAAACCGGGACCGGGAAAAACTGTTTTTT
TRBV5-1	-	many	TRBJ2-3	CASSLISGGTDTQYF	TGCGCCAGCAGCTTGATATCCGGTGGCACAGATACGCAGTATTTT
TRBV4-2	-	-	TRBJ2-3	CASSLGSRGPESTDTQYF	TGTGCCAGCAGCCTGGGCTCCCGGGGCCCCGAATCCACAGATACGCAGTATTTT
TRBV12-3/TRBV12-4	-	-	TRBJ1-2	CASSSHYGYTF	TGTGCCAGCAGTTCTCACTATGGCTACACCTTC
TRBV4-1	-	-	TRBJ1-2	CASSQAEGNYYGYTF	TGCGCCAGCAGCCAAGCTGAGGGAAACTACTATGGCTACACCTTC
TRBV12-3/TRBV12-4	-	-	TRBJ1-5	CASSLDRAINQPQHF	TGTGCCAGCAGTTTAGACAGGGCCATTAATCAGCCCCAGCATTTT
TRBV5-1	TRBD2	-	TRBJ2-7	CASSSGTSGGPLSYEQYF	TGCGCCAGCAGCTCTGGGACTAGCGGGGGGCCACTTTCCTACGAGCAGTACTTC
TRBV9	TRBD2	-	TRBJ2-1	CASSETSGYNEQFF	TGTGCCAGCAGCGAGACTAGCGGGTACAATGAGCAGTTCTTC
TRBV19	-	-	TRBJ2-3	CASTIGTRADTQYF	TGTGCCAGTACCATTGGGACCCGGGCAGATACGCAGTATTTT
TRBV6-1	TRBD2	many	TRBJ2-7	CASSEEAGGPGEQYF	TGTGCCAGCAGTGAAGAAGCGGGGGGTCCGGGCGAGCAGTACTTC
TRBV6-6	TRBD1	many	TRBJ1-2	CASSYSLGQGDKNYGYTF	TGTGCCAGCAGTTACTCTCTGGGACAGGGGGACAAGAACTATGGCTACACCTTC
TRBV7-3	-	many	TRBJ2-6	CASSPLPSARLSGANVLTF	TGTGCCAGCAGCCCCTTGCCCTCAGCCCGCCTCTCTGGGGCCAACGTCCTGACTTTC
TRBV12-3/TRBV12-4	TRBD1	-	TRBJ2-7	CASSSGQGHEQYF	TGTGCCAGCAGTTCCGGACAGGGACACGAGCAGTACTTC
TRBV3-1	-	-	TRBJ1-2	CASSQGGGSGYTF	TGTGCCAGCAGCCAAGGGGGAGGTTCTGGCTACACCTTC
TRBV12-3/TRBV12-4	-	few	TRBJ2-2	CASSLGTGELFF	TGTGCCAGCAGTTTGGGCACCGGGGAGCTGTTTTTT
TRBV19	-	-	TRBJ1-2	CASQGYYGYTF	TGTGCCAGCCAGGGATACTATGGCTACACCTTC
TRBV4-1	TRBD1	-	TRBJ2-1	CASSQLGTVGNEQFF	TGCGCCAGCAGCCAGCTCGGGACAGTCGGGAATGAGCAGTTCTTC
TRBV21-1	-	-	TRBJ1-2	CASSSTENQVYGYTF	TGTGCCAGCAGCAGCACAGAAAACCAAGTCTATGGCTACACCTTC
TRBV6-5	TRBD1	-	TRBJ2-1	CASRQRQGGNNEQFF	TGTGCCAGCAGGCAACGACAGGGCGGAAACAATGAGCAGTTCTTC
TRBV20-1	-	-	TRBJ2-2	CSARSRRRGYTGELFF	TGCAGTGCTAGATCCCGACGTCGGGGGTACACCGGGGAGCTGTTTTTT
TRBV21-1	-	few	TRBJ2-7	CASSKVRVPVYEQYF	TGTGCCAGCAGCAAAGTCAGGGTCCCGGTCTACGAGCAGTACTTC
TRBV2	-	many	TRBJ2-3	CASSIRTSTDTQYF	TGTGCCAGCAGTATCAGGACTAGCACAGATACGCAGTATTTT
TRBV11-2	-	-	TRBJ2-3	CASSLRGRGWYTQYF	TGTGCCAGCAGCTTACGAGGAAGGGGGTGGTATACGCAGTATTTT
TRBV10-3	TRBD1	-	TRBJ1-5	CASVQGEGQPQHF	TGTGCCAGTGTACAGGGGGAGGGTCAGCCCCAGCATTTT
TRBV25-1	-	many	TRBJ1-1	CASSDYGGGTEAFF	TGTGCCAGCAGTGATTACGGAGGGGGCACTGAAGCTTTCTTT
TRBV30	-	few	TRBJ2-2	CAWRPRGANTGELFF	TGTGCCTGGAGACCCAGGGGTGCGAACACCGGGGAGCTGTTTTTT
TRBV3-1	-	-	TRBJ1-5	CASSPSPSQPQHF	TGTGCCAGCAGCCCCTCGCCAAGCCAGCCCCAGCATTTT
TRBV11-2	-	few	TRBJ2-1	CASSLDSSIHNEQFF	TGTGCCAGCAGCTTAGATAGTAGTATCCACAATGAGCAGTTCTTC
TRBV3-1	TRBD1	-	TRBJ2-7	CASSTTGVLGEQYF	TGTGCCAGCAGCACGACAGGGGTCCTTGGGGAGCAGTACTTC
TRBV30	-	-	TRBJ1-3	CAWQSSGNTIYF	TGTGCCTGGCAATCTTCTGGAAACACCATATATTTT
TRBV5-1	TRBD1	-	TRBJ2-7	CASRSDRGRSYEQYF	TGCGCCAGCAGATCGGACAGGGGAAGGTCCTACGAGCAGTACTTC
TRBV7-3	TRBD2	few	TRBJ2-3	CASSPKSGGAYTQYF	TGTGCCAGCAGCCCCAAAAGCGGGGGGGCTTATACGCAGTATTTT
TRBV27	TRBD1	many	TRBJ1-1	CASSPTGGRTEAFF	TGTGCCAGCAGTCCAACAGGGGGCAGAACTGAAGCTTTCTTT
TRBV4-2	TRBD2	few	TRBJ2-3	CASSQARASGGLADTQYF	TGTGCCAGCAGCCAAGCTCGTGCCAGCGGGGGGTTAGCAGATACGCAGTATTTT
TRBV7-8	TRBD2	few	TRBJ2-1	CASRAPRRGGNNEQFF	TGTGCCAGCAGGGCTCCCCGGCGCGGGGGAAACAATGAGCAGTTCTTC
TRBV12-3/TRBV12-4	TRBD1	-	TRBJ1-2	CASSLGRTGEGYTF	TGTGCCAGCAGTTTAGGTCGGACAGGCGAAGGCTACACCTTC